What follows is one T cell receptor beta chain and its context. The antigen is undetermined. The sample belongs to a study of T cells in Graves' hyperthyroidism and ophthalmopathy. Findings and caveats of the study: Most clonotypes that expanded in the thyroid above 0.001 also showed up in blood. Ophthalmopathy, which appeared later, was predicted by the model a median roughly 6.6 months before onset.

Amplification of TCR beta CDR3 regions was performed using RNA transcripts as template. The TCR CDR3 was amplified in a first-round RT-PCR using the HTBI primer set. Each CDR3 protein is one row after TCRdb ran MiXCR on the multiplex PCR reads. The sample carries about 570,000 distinct CDR3 sequences, 14% recorded once. V was shortened by 4 bases and J by 4 bases, with 8 bases between the two germline ends. The germline V gene has CDR1 LNHDA and CDR2 SQIVND (reference sequence). The CDR3 is made up of 13 amino acids. This TCR came from a middle-aged woman with Graves' hyperthyroidism. The rearrangement links TRBV19 to TRBJ1-5; D uncertain. The sample consisted of blood. The CDR3 region is CASSKGANQPQHF. The CDR3 DNA is TGTGCCAGTAGTAAGGGAGCGAATCAGCCCCAGCATTTT.